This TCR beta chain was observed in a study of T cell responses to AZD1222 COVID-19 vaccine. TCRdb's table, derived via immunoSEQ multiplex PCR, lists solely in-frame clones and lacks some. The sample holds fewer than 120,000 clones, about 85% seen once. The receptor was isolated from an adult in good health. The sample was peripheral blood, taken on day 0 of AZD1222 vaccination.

The CDR3 nucleotides read TGCGCCAGCAGTGATCGAGGCTACAATGAGCAGTTCTTC. Its translation is CASSDRGYNEQFF. The chain employs TRBV10-1 and TRBJ2-1, with no clear D. The CDR3 spans 13 residues. The germline V gene encodes CDR1 WNHNN and CDR2 SYGVQD (reference sequence). V dropped 3 bases and J dropped 3 bases, with 6 bases sitting between them.